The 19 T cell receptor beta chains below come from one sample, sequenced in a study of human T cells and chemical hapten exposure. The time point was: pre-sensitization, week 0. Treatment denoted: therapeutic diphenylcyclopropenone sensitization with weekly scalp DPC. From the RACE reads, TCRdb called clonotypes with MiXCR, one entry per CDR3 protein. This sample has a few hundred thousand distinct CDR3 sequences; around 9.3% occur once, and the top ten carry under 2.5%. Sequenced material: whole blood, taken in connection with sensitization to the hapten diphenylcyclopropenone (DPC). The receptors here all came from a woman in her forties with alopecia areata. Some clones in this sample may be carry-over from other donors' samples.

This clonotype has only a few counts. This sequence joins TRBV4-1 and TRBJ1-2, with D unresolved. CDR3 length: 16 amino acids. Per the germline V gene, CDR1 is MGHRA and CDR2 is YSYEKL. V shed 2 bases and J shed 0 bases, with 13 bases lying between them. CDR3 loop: CASSQTGRLANYGYTF. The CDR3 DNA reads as TGCGCCAGCAGCCAAACTGGACGTTTAGCTAACTATGGCTACACCTTC.

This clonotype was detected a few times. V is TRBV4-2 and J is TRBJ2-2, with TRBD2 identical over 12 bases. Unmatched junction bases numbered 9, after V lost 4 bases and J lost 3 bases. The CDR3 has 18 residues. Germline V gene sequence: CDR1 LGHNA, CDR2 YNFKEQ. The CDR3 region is CASSPRGASGRDTGELFF. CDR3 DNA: TGTGCCAGCAGCCCGAGAGGAGCTAGCGGGAGGGACACCGGGGAGCTGTTTTTT.

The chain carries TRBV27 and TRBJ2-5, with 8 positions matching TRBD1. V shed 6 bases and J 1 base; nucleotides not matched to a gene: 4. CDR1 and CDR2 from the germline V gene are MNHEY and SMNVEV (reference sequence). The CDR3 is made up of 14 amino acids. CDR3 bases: TGTGCCAGCAGGAGACAGGGGCTCCAAGAGACCCAGTACTTC. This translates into CASRRQGLQETQYF.

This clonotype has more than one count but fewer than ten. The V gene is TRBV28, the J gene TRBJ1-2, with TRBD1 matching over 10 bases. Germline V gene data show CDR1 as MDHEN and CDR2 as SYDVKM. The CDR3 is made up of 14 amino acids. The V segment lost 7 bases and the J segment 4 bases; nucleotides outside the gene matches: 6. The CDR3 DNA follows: TGTGCCAGCAAATGGGACAGGGGAATCTATGGCTACACCTTC. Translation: CASKWDRGIYGYTF.

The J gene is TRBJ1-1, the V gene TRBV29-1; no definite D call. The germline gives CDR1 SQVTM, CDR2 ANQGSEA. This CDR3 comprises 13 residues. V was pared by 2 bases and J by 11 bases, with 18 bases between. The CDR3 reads CSVETLATQKAFF. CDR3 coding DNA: TGCAGCGTTGAAACTTTGGCTACCCAAAAGGCTTTCTTT.

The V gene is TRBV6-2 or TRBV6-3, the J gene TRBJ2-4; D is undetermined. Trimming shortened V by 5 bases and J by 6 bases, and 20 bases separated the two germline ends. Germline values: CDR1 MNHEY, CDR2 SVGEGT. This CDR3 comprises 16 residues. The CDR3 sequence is CASSQRPTRWGNIQYF. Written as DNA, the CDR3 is TGTGCCAGCAGTCAAAGACCGACTCGGTGGGGAAACATTCAGTACTTC.

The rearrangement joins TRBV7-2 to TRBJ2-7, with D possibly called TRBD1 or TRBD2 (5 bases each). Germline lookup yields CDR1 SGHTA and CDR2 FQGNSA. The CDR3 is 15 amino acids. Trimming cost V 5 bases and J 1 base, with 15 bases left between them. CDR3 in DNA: TGTGCCAGCAGCGCACAGCCGGGGCCATCCTACGAGCAGTACTTC. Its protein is CASSAQPGPSYEQYF.

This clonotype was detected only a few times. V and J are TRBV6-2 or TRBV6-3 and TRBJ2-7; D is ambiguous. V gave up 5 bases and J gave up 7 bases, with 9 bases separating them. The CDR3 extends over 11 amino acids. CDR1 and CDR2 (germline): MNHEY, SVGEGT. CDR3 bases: TGTGCCAGCAGTGATGGTAGAGAGCAGTACTTC. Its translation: CASSDGREQYF.

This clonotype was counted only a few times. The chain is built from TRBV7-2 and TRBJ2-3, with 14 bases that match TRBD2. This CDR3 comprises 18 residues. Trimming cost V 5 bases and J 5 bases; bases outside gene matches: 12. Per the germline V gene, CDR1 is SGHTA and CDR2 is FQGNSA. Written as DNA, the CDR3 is TGTGCCAGCAGCCGGGGACTAGCGGGAGTGGGTGAAGGAGATACGCAGTATTTT. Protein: CASSRGLAGVGEGDTQYF.

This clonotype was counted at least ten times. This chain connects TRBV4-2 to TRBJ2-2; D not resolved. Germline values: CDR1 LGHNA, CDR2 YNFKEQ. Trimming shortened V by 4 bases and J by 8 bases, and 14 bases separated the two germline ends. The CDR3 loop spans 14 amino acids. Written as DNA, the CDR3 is TGTGCCAGCAGCCTAAACCCGGGCGCGGGGGAGCTGTTTTTT. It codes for CASSLNPGAGELFF.

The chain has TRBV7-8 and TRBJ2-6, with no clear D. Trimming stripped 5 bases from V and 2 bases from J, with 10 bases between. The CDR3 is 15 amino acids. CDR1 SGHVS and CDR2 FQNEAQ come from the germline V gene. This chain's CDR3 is CASSPSLPGANVLTF. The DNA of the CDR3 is TGTGCCAGCAGCCCGAGCCTCCCTGGGGCCAACGTCCTGACTTTC.

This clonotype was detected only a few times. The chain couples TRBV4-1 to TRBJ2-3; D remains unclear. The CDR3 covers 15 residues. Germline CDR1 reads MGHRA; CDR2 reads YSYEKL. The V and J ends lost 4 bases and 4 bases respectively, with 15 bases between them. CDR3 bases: TGCGCCAGCAGCCTCTCCACCCACTCCTCAGATACGCAGTATTTT. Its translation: CASSLSTHSSDTQYF.

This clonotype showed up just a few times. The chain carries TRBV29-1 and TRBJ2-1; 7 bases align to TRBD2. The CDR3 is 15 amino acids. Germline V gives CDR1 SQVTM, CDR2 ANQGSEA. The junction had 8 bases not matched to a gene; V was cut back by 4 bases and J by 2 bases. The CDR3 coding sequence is TGCAGCGTTGGCCCGAGACTAGCAACCTACAATGAGCAGTTCTTC. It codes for CSVGPRLATYNEQFF.

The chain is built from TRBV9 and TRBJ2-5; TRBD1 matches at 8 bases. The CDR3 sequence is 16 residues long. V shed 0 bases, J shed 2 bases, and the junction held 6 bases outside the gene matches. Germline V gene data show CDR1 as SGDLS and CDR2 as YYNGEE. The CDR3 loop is CASSVDLGTGQETQYF. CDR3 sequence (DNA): TGTGCCAGCAGCGTAGATCTAGGGACAGGTCAAGAGACCCAGTACTTC.

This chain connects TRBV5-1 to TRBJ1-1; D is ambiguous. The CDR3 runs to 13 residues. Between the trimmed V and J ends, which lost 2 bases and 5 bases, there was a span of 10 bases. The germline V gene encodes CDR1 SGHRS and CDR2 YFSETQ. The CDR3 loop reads CASSFEGRTEAFF. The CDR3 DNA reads TGCGCCAGCAGCTTCGAGGGCCGGACTGAAGCTTTCTTT.

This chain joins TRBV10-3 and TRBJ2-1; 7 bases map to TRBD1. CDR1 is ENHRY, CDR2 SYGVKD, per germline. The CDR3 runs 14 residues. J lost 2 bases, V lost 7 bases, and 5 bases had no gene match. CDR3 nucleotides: TGTGCCATCACCCTAGGGACAGCCTACAATGAGCAGTTCTTC. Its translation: CAITLGTAYNEQFF.

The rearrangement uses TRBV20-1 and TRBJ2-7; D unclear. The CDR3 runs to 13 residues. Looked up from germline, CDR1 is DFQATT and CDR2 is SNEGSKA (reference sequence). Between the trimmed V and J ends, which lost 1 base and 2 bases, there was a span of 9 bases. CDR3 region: CSARGGSTYEQYF. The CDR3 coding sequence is TGCAGTGCTAGAGGTGGATCCACCTACGAGCAGTACTTC.

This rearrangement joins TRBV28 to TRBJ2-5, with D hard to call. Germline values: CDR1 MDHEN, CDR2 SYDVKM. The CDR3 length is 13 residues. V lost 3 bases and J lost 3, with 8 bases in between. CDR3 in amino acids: CASSFPGKETQYF. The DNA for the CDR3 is TGTGCCAGCAGTTTTCCGGGTAAAGAGACCCAGTACTTC. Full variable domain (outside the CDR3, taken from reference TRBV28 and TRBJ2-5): DVKVTQSSRYLVKRTGEKVFLECVQDMDHENMFWYRQDPGLGLRLIYFSYDVKMKEKGDIPEGYSVSREKKERFSLILESASTNQTSMYLCASSFPGKETQYFGPGTRLLVL.

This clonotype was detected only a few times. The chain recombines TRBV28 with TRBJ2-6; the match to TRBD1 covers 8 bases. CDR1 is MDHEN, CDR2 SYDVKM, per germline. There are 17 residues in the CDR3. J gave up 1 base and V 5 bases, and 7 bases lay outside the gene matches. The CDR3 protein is CASSAGTGRSGANVLTF. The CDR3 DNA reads TGTGCCAGCAGTGCAGGGACAGGCAGATCTGGGGCCAACGTCCTGACTTTC.